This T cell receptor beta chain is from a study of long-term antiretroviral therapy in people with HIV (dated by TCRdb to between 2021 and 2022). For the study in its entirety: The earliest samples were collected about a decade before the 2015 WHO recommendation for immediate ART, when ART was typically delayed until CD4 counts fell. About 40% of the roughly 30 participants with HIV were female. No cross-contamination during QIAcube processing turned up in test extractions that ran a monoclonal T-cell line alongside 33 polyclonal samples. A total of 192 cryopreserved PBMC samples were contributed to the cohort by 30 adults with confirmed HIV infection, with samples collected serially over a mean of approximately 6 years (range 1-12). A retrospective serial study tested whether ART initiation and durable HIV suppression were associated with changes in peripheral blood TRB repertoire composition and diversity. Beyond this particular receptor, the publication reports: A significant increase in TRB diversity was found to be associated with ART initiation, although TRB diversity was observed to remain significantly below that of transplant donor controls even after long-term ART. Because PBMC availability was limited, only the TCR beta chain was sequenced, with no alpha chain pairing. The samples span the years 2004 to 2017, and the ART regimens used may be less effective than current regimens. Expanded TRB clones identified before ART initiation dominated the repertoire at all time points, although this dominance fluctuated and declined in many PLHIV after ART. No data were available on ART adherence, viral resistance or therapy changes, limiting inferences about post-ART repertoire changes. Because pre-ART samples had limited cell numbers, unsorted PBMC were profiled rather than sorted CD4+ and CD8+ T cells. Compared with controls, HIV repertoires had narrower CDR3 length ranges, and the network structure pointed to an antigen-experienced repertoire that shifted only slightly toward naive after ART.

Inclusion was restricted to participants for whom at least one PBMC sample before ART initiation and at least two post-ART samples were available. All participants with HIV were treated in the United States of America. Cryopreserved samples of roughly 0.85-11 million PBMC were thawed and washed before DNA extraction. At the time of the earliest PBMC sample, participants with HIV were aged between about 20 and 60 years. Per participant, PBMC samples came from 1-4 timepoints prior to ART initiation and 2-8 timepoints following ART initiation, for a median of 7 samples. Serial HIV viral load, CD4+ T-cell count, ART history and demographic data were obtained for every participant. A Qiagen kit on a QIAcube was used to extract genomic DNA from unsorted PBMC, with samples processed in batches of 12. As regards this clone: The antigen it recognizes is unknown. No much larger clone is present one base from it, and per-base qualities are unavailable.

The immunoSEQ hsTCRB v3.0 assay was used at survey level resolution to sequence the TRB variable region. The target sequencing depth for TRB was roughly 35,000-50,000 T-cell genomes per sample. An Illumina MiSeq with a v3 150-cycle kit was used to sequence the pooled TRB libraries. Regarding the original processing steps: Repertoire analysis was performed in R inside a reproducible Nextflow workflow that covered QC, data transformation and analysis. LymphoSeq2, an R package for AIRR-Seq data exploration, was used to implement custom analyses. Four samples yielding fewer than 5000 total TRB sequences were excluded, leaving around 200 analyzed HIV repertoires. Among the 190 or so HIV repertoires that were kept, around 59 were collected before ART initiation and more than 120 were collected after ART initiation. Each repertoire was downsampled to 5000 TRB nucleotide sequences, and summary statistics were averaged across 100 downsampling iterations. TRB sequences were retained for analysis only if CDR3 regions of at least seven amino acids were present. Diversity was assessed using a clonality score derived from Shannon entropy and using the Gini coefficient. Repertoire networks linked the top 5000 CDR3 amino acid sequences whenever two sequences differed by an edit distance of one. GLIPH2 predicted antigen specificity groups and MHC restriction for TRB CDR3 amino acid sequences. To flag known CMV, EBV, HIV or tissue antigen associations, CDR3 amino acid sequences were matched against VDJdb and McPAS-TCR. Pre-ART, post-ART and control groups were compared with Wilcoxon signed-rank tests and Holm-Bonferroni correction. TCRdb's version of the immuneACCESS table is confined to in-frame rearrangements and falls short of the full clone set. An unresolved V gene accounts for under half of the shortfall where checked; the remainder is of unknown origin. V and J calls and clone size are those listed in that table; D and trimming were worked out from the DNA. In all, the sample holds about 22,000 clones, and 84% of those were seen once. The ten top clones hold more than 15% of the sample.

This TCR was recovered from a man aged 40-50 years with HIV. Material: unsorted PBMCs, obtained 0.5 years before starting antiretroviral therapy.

CDR3 sequence: CASSGLTGDSNTGELFF. The DNA reads TGTGCCAGCAGTGGGCTTACAGGGGACTCGAACACCGGGGAGCTGTTTTTT. Recombination connected TRBV25-1 to TRBJ2-2; TRBD1 is perhaps the D gene, given 7 matching bases. The CDR3 spans 17 residues, from the cysteine through the phenylalanine. Of all the DNA, just the CDR3 is kept, 51 bases in frame from base 1. V is shortened by 4 bases, J by 0 bases, and the region joining them spans 15 bases. The germline V gene specifies MGHDK as CDR1 and SYGVNS as CDR2.